This T cell receptor (beta chain) emerged from a study of T cells after yellow fever vaccination. TCRdb re-called the 5' RACE reads with MiXCR, one entry per CDR3 protein. Altogether hundreds of thousands of distinct CDR3 sequences are present, around 12% being singletons, with the ten largest covering around 3%. Germline-derived CDR1 and CDR2 are KGHSH and LQKENI. The CDR3 totals 14 residues. The V gene lost 3 bases and the J gene lost 3 bases, with 11 bases spanning the gap. The source material was CD4+ T cells sorted from PBMCs, sampled 15 days after the yellow fever booster vaccination. This chain connects TRBV18 to TRBJ1-1, with D perhaps TRBD1 (6 bases). The TCR originated in a man between 18 and 29 years old who received the YFV17D yellow fever vaccine. The CDR3 nucleotides read TGTGCCAGCTCACCGGCGGGGGCGGACACTGAAGCTTTCTTT. Translated: CASSPAGADTEAFF.